This is a list of T cell receptor beta chains from one sample in a study of T-cell reconstitution after alpha-beta-depleted transplantation in children. MiXCR, run by TCRdb on the PCR reads, gives a single entry per CDR3 protein. The repertoire holds 150,000 to 250,000 distinct CDR3 sequences, around 5.9% seen once, with about 5% in the top ten. Sequencing was performed on PBMCs, taken before TCRalphabeta/CD19-depleted stem cell transplant. Source of these receptors: a girl under three years old with combined immunodeficiency, due to receive a stem cell transplant. CDR3s include the opening cysteine and the closing phenylalanine or tryptophan. The D gene is left open where the match is weak. Only part of the rows carry a size: once, few, many, or a class if the clone is expanded.

TRBV4-3	many	TRBJ1-2	-	16	CASSLEWVGGTYGYTF	TGCGCCAGCAGTCTTGAATGGGTGGGAGGCACCTATGGCTACACCTTC
TRBV4-3	many	TRBJ2-2	TRBD1	16	CASSQGTGTNTGELFF	TGCGCCAGCAGCCAAGGGACAGGGACGAACACCGGGGAGCTGTTTTTT
TRBV5-1	many	TRBJ2-2	TRBD2	16	CASSLDGGANTGELFF	TGCGCCAGCAGCTTGGACGGGGGGGCCAACACCGGGGAGCTGTTTTTT
TRBV20-1	many	TRBJ2-2	-	13	CSARDGRSGELFF	TGCAGTGCTAGAGATGGGCGTTCCGGGGAGCTGTTTTTT
TRBV29-1	many	TRBJ2-5	TRBD2	11	CSARLAETQYF	TGCAGCGCCCGACTAGCAGAGACCCAGTACTTC
TRBV15	many	TRBJ2-1	-	16	CATSRDLQRAYNEQFF	TGTGCCACCAGCAGAGATCTCCAGCGAGCCTACAATGAGCAGTTCTTC
TRBV29-1	few	TRBJ2-7	-	12	CSVGPDFYEQYF	TGCAGCGTGGGCCCAGATTTCTACGAGCAGTACTTC
TRBV29-1	many	TRBJ1-3	-	15	CSVVDSRGSGNTIYF	TGCAGCGTTGTAGACTCAAGAGGGTCTGGAAACACCATATATTTT
TRBV27	many	TRBJ2-3	-	14	CASNPGTVSDTQYF	TGTGCCAGCAACCCGGGGACCGTGTCGGATACGCAGTATTTT
TRBV30	few	TRBJ2-7	-	14	CAWISTRPPYEQYF	TGTGCCTGGATCTCGACACGGCCCCCCTACGAGCAGTACTTC
TRBV5-5	many	TRBJ2-6	-	18	CASSLFSGQNSGANVLTF	TGTGCCAGCAGCTTGTTTTCGGGACAAAACTCTGGGGCCAACGTCCTGACTTTC
TRBV29-1	many	TRBJ2-5	-	10	CSVEIETQYF	TGCAGCGTTGAGATAGAGACCCAGTACTTC
TRBV29-1	few	TRBJ1-2	TRBD1	17	CSVEDLDRGNFYYGYTF	TGCAGCGTTGAAGATCTTGACAGGGGTAATTTTTACTATGGCTACACCTTC
TRBV6-2/TRBV6-3	many	TRBJ2-1	-	14	CASSYSSRDNEQFF	TGTGCCAGCAGTTACTCGAGCAGGGACAATGAGCAGTTCTTC
TRBV14	many	TRBJ1-6	-	14	CASSRDPWGLPLHF	TGTGCCAGCAGCCGAGATCCGTGGGGTTTACCCCTCCACTTT
TRBV28	many	TRBJ2-2	-	15	CASSLTQGMGGELFF	TGTGCCAGCAGTTTAACGCAGGGAATGGGCGGGGAGCTGTTTTTT
TRBV5-1	many	TRBJ2-5	-	14	CASSGPGSGETQYF	TGCGCCAGCAGCGGGCCCGGTTCAGGGGAGACCCAGTACTTC
TRBV5-1	-	TRBJ1-2	-	14	CASSLGGEPYGYTF	TGCGCCAGCAGCTTGGGGGGGGAACCCTATGGCTACACCTTC
TRBV18	many	TRBJ2-1	-	15	CASSQGVSSYNEQFF	TGTGCCAGCTCACAGGGGGTGAGCTCCTACAATGAGCAGTTCTTC
TRBV6-1	many	TRBJ2-1	TRBD2	15	CASTPPGGSYNEQFF	TGTGCCAGCACCCCGCCGGGGGGCTCCTACAATGAGCAGTTCTTC
TRBV10-3	many	TRBJ2-1	TRBD2	15	CAISYLAGGENEQFF	TGTGCCATCAGTTATTTAGCGGGAGGGGAAAATGAGCAGTTCTTC
TRBV5-1	many	TRBJ2-7	TRBD2	16	CASSSRTSGTLYEQYF	TGCGCCAGCAGCTCCCGGACTAGCGGGACGTTATACGAGCAGTACTTC
TRBV11-3	many	TRBJ1-1	-	13	CASSLGTGTEAFF	TGTGCCAGCAGCTTGGGGACCGGGACAGAAGCTTTCTTT
TRBV12-3/TRBV12-4	many	TRBJ1-5	-	13	CASSRGGGQPQHF	TGTGCCAGCAGCCGAGGCGGGGGTCAGCCCCAGCATTTT
TRBV12-3/TRBV12-4	many	TRBJ2-1	-	15	CASSLQGRVTDEQFF	TGTGCCAGCAGTTTACAGGGGAGGGTTACAGATGAGCAGTTCTTC
TRBV10-3	many	TRBJ2-5	TRBD1	12	CAIGQGGETQYF	TGTGCCATCGGACAGGGCGGCGAGACCCAGTACTTC
TRBV6-5	many	TRBJ1-1	TRBD1	15	CASSSHRGRNTEAFF	TGTGCCAGCAGTTCACACAGGGGGAGGAACACTGAAGCTTTCTTT
TRBV11-2	few	TRBJ2-7	TRBD1	14	CASSLGTASYEHYF	TGTGCCAGCAGCTTGGGGACAGCCTCCTACGAGCATTACTTC
TRBV7-9	many	TRBJ2-6	-	16	CASSPFQVGGANVLTF	TGTGCCAGCAGCCCCTTCCAAGTAGGGGGGGCCAACGTCCTGACTTTC
TRBV4-2	many	TRBJ2-1	-	14	CASSQDAVDNEQFF	TGTGCCAGCAGCCAAGACGCAGTAGACAATGAGCAGTTCTTC
TRBV4-2	many	TRBJ2-7	TRBD2	18	CASSQDGASGGISYEQYF	TGTGCCAGCAGCCAAGATGGGGCTAGCGGGGGGATATCCTACGAGCAGTACTTC
TRBV29-1	many	TRBJ2-6	-	17	CSVEGGTDLSGANVLTF	TGCAGCGTTGAAGGTGGGACTGACCTCTCTGGGGCCAACGTCCTGACTTTC
TRBV29-1	many	TRBJ2-1	TRBD2	15	CSVEAGLAGGNEQFF	TGCAGCGTTGAAGCGGGACTAGCGGGAGGGAATGAGCAGTTCTTC
TRBV9	many	TRBJ2-3	TRBD2	16	CASSVSLAGGPDTQYF	TGTGCCAGCAGCGTATCACTAGCGGGGGGGCCAGATACGCAGTATTTT
TRBV5-1	many	TRBJ1-1	-	20	CASSPRRPFTHGDSNTEAFF	TGCGCCAGCAGCCCCCGTCGCCCTTTTACACACGGGGACTCGAACACTGAAGCTTTCTTT
TRBV20-1	many	TRBJ1-1	-	13	CSGSSGWNTEAFF	TGCAGTGGGTCTAGTGGGTGGAACACTGAAGCTTTCTTT
TRBV19	few	TRBJ2-7	TRBD2	15	CASTGLGGEAYEQYF	TGTGCCAGCACAGGTCTGGGAGGGGAGGCCTACGAGCAGTACTTC
TRBV18	-	TRBJ2-1	-	15	CASSPGTAWNNEQFF	TGTGCCAGCTCCCCCGGAACAGCCTGGAACAATGAGCAGTTCTTC
TRBV21-1	many	TRBJ1-2	-	19	CASSKTPSGLRATNYGYTF	TGTGCCAGCAGCAAAACCCCCTCGGGGCTTCGGGCGACTAACTATGGCTACACCTTC
TRBV4-1	-	TRBJ2-7	-	13	CASSQGGYREQYF	TGCGCCAGCAGCCAAGGGGGGTATCGCGAGCAGTACTTC